What follows are 30 T cell receptor beta chains derived from one specimen sequenced in a study of T cell responses to AZD1222 COVID-19 vaccine. Libraries were prepared by immunoSEQ multiplex PCR; TCRdb keeps only in-frame clonotypes and omits some of them. The sample includes around 130,000 clones, 89% of them seen just once. The sequencing here drew on peripheral blood, taken on day 0 of AZD1222 vaccination. These receptors came from an adult in good health.

V usage is TRBV11-2 and J usage is TRBJ1-1; D gene unclear. This CDR3 comprises 13 residues. Trimming pared 4 bases from V and 5 bases from J, leaving 11 bases between. The germline V gene has CDR1 SGHAT and CDR2 FQNNGV. The CDR3 sequence is CASSSLPRTEAFF. CDR3 DNA: TGTGCCAGCAGCTCACTTCCTCGGACTGAAGCTTTCTTT.

V gene TRBV7-2 combines with J gene TRBJ2-2, with D possibly TRBD2 on 6 matching bases. The CDR3 loop spans 16 amino acids. Per the germline V gene, CDR1 is SGHTA and CDR2 is FQGNSA. Between the trimmed V and J ends, which lost 5 bases and 1 base, there was a span of 14 bases. The CDR3 bases are TGTGCCAGCAGCCAAGGAGGGACGCTGAACACCGGGGAGCTGTTTTTT. It encodes CASSQGGTLNTGELFF.

The rearrangement uses TRBV3-1 (or the pseudogene TRBV3-2) and TRBJ1-6; a weak D match, TRBD1 (5 bases). The CDR3 extends over 15 amino acids. V lost 5 bases, J lost 5 bases, and 13 bases lay in between. Germline V gene sequence: CDR1 LGHDT, CDR2 YNNKEL (reference sequence). The CDR3: CASSFGGTNNSPLHF. CDR3 bases: TGTGCCAGCAGCTTTGGGGGGACTAATAATTCACCCCTCCACTTT.

The chain joins TRBV30 to TRBJ1-5, with D unresolved. V was pared by 0 bases and J by 7 bases, with 10 bases between. The CDR3 extends over 13 amino acids. The germline gives CDR1 GTSNPN, CDR2 SVGIG (reference sequence). The CDR3, as DNA: TGTGCCTGGAGTGTTGGGGTTGACCAGCCCCAGCATTTT. Translation gives CAWSVGVDQPQHF.

This chain joins TRBV28 and TRBJ1-2; the D gene is possibly TRBD1 (6 bases). Germline assignment: CDR1 MDHEN and CDR2 SYDVKM. The CDR3 extends over 13 amino acids. With 6 bases removed from V and 4 bases from J, the gap between germline ends came to 12 bases. The CDR3 region has the DNA TGTGCCAGCAGGCTACAGGGTCCCTATGGCTACACCTTC. Translating gives CASRLQGPYGYTF.

The rearrangement links TRBV30 to TRBJ1-6, with 8 bases matching TRBD1. With 3 bases clipped from V and 4 bases from J, the junction kept 5 bases outside the gene matches. CDR3 length: 15 residues. CDR1 and CDR2 (germline): GTSNPN, SVGIG (reference sequence). The CDR3 DNA follows: TGTGCCTGGAGAGGACAGGGAAGTTATAATTCACCCCTCCACTTT. Protein sequence: CAWRGQGSYNSPLHF.

The chain is built from TRBV5-4 and TRBJ1-1; D ambiguous. The CDR3 spans 14 residues. Deletions cut 4 bases from V and 3 bases from J, with 13 bases between. Germline V gives CDR1 SGHNT, CDR2 YYREEE (reference sequence). CDR3 sequence (DNA): TGTGCCAGCAGCCCGAGCATGAGAGACACTGAAGCTTTCTTT. Translation: CASSPSMRDTEAFF.

The rearrangement links TRBV5-1 to TRBJ2-1, with 9 bases that match TRBD2. With V trimmed by 4 bases and J by 5 bases, 7 bases remained unmatched. This CDR3 comprises 15 residues. Germline V gene lookup returns CDR1 SGHRS and CDR2 YFSETQ. The CDR3 sequence is CASSPRREGNNEQFF. CDR3 nucleotides: TGCGCCAGCAGCCCGAGGCGGGAGGGGAACAATGAGCAGTTCTTC. The variable domain in full, completed from reference TRBV5-1 and TRBJ2-1, reads KAGVTQTPRYLIKTRGQQVTLSCSPISGHRSVSWYQQTPGQGLQFLFEYFSETQRNKGNFPGRFSGRQFSNSRSEMNVSTLELGDSALYLCASSPRREGNNEQFFGPGTRLTVL.

V and J are TRBV29-1 and TRBJ2-2; TRBD2 matches 8 bases. Trimming at V came to 5 bases and at J to 0 bases, leaving 5 bases not matched to a gene. Looked up from germline, CDR1 is SQVTM and CDR2 is ANQGSEA. This CDR3 is 15 amino acids long. Here the CDR3 DNA reads TGCAGCGTTTTACTAGCGGCCACGAACACCGGGGAGCTGTTTTTT. Translated: CSVLLAATNTGELFF.

The gene calls are TRBV6-1 and TRBJ2-7; TRBD1 is a possible D gene (5 bases). The CDR3 extends over 14 amino acids. CDR1 is MNHNS, CDR2 SASEGT, per germline. V was trimmed by 3 bases and J by 0 bases, leaving 9 bases between them. This CDR3 reads CASSDPTDSYEQYF. CDR3 in DNA: TGTGCCAGCAGTGACCCGACAGACTCCTACGAGCAGTACTTC.

The genes are TRBV6-4 and TRBJ2-3; 15 nucleotides align to TRBD2. Germline trimming cut 4 bases from V and 6 bases from J; bases unmatched to any gene: 2. The CDR3 extends over 15 amino acids. Germline CDR1 MRHNA, CDR2 SNTAGT. The chain's CDR3 is CASSGTSGGADTQYF. The CDR3 DNA is TGTGCCAGCAGTGGGACTAGCGGGGGGGCCGATACGCAGTATTTT.

This chain uses TRBV7-9 with TRBJ2-3; TRBD2 might be the D (7 bases). Germline V gene data show CDR1 as SEHNR and CDR2 as FQNEAQ (reference sequence). Trimming left V 1 base short and J 0 bases short, with 14 bases between. This CDR3 comprises 17 residues. The CDR3 is CASSLGWRGGSTDTQYF. Written as DNA, the CDR3 is TGTGCCAGCAGCTTAGGGTGGAGGGGGGGTAGCACAGATACGCAGTATTTT.

The CDR3 DNA reads TGTGCCAGCAGCCCCCATTGGGGGGTCGAAAAACTGTTTTTT. This encodes CASSPHWGVEKLFF. This chain joins TRBV7-9 and TRBJ1-4, with D possibly matching TRBD1 (5 bases). CDR1 and CDR2 (germline): SEHNR, FQNEAQ (reference sequence). The CDR3 spans 14 residues. V was trimmed by 5 bases and J by 8 bases, leaving 15 bases between them.

The rearrangement joins TRBV6-6 to TRBJ1-6; no definite D call. The ends were cut back, 4 bases at V and 4 bases at J, with 5 bases in the middle. Germline values: CDR1 MNHNY, CDR2 SVGAGI (reference sequence). The CDR3 sequence is 13 residues long. CDR3: CASSSQYNSPLHF. The CDR3 nucleotides read TGTGCCAGCAGTTCCCAGTATAATTCACCCCTCCACTTT.

V gene TRBV5-4 combines with J gene TRBJ1-2, with unresolved D. The CDR3 is 13 amino acids. Germline CDR1 is SGHNT and CDR2 is YYREEE (reference sequence). Trimming cost V 1 base and J 4 bases, with 8 bases left between them. The CDR3: CASSLYPPYGYTF. DNA for the CDR3: TGTGCCAGCAGCTTGTATCCCCCCTATGGCTACACCTTC.

The rearrangement uses TRBV5-6 and TRBJ1-5; D ambiguous. Per germline, CDR1 SGHDT and CDR2 YYEEEE. The CDR3 extends over 15 amino acids. The V end was cut by 0 bases, the J end by 0 bases, with 7 bases between. The CDR3 sequence is CASSLGRNSNQPQHF. CDR3 nucleotides: TGTGCCAGCAGCTTGGGGAGGAATAGCAATCAGCCCCAGCATTTT.

V gene TRBV3-1 (or the pseudogene TRBV3-2) combines with J gene TRBJ1-5; no definite D call. Germline V gene sequence: CDR1 LGHDT, CDR2 YNNKEL (reference sequence). CDR3 length: 15 amino acids. V was pared by 0 bases and J by 0 bases, with 6 bases between. The CDR3 loop reads CASSQDPRSNQPQHF. In nucleotides, the CDR3 is TGTGCCAGCAGCCAAGATCCCCGTAGCAATCAGCCCCAGCATTTT.

The sample holds one count of this clone. The gene calls are TRBV3-1 (or the pseudogene TRBV3-2) and TRBJ1-3; D is ambiguous. The CDR3 is 15 residues long. The germline V and J ends were trimmed by 3 bases and 4 bases, with 13 bases remaining between them. Germline lookup yields CDR1 LGHDT and CDR2 YNNKEL (reference sequence). Here the CDR3 DNA reads TGTGCCAGCAGCCACGCAGGAATAGCGGGAAACACCATATATTTT. Residues: CASSHAGIAGNTIYF.

The chain carries TRBV5-1 and TRBJ2-2; weak D call: TRBD1 (5 bases). V lost 2 bases and J 5 bases, leaving 13 bases between the germline ends. Germline CDR1 is SGHRS and CDR2 is YFSETQ. This CDR3 has 15 residues. CDR3 sequence reads: CASSFAGLGTGELFF. CDR3 nucleotides: TGCGCCAGCAGCTTCGCAGGGTTAGGAACCGGGGAGCTGTTTTTT.

The chain uses TRBV28 and TRBJ1-5; D is undetermined. Trimming pared 6 bases from V and 0 bases from J, leaving 12 bases between. The CDR3 is made up of 15 amino acids. The V gene's germline CDR1 is MDHEN and CDR2 SYDVKM. The CDR3 loop reads CASRASGSSNQPQHF. The CDR3 DNA reads as TGTGCCAGCAGGGCGTCGGGGAGTAGCAATCAGCCCCAGCATTTT. Based on the CDR3 plus reference TRBV28 and TRBJ1-5, the full variable domain is DVKVTQSSRYLVKRTGEKVFLECVQDMDHENMFWYRQDPGLGLRLIYFSYDVKMKEKGDIPEGYSVSREKKERFSLILESASTNQTSMYLCASRASGSSNQPQHFGDGTRLSIL.

In DNA, the CDR3 is TGTGCCAGCACGACTAGTCGGGTTCGCACAGATACGCAGTATTTT. Amino acid sequence: CASTTSRVRTDTQYF. This rearrangement joins TRBV2 to TRBJ2-3; D is perhaps TRBD2 (6 bases). CDR1 SNHLY and CDR2 FYNNEI come from the germline V gene. Trimming stripped 7 bases from V and 1 base from J, with 15 bases between. The CDR3 extends over 15 amino acids.

The V and J genes are TRBV15 and TRBJ1-5; the D gene is possibly TRBD1 (5 bases). The germline gives CDR1 LNHNV, CDR2 YYDKDF (reference sequence). The CDR3 spans 16 residues. Trimming pared 2 bases from V and 0 bases from J, leaving 11 bases between. CDR3 sequence: CATSRSTEYSNQPQHF. The CDR3 coding sequence is TGTGCCACCAGCAGATCGACAGAGTATAGCAATCAGCCCCAGCATTTT.

V and J are TRBV19 and TRBJ1-4, with D tentatively TRBD1 (6 bases). Per germline, CDR1 LNHDA and CDR2 SQIVND (reference sequence). The CDR3 spans 16 residues. V dropped 3 bases and J dropped 5 bases, with 16 bases sitting between them. The CDR3 spells CASSIGFGGANEKLFF. The CDR3 nucleotides read TGTGCCAGTAGTATCGGATTCGGGGGCGCAAATGAAAAACTGTTTTTT. The entire variable domain, with the rest obtained from reference TRBV19 and TRBJ1-4, is as follows: DGGITQSPKYLFRKEGQNVTLSCEQNLNHDAMYWYRQDPGQGLRLIYYSQIVNDFQKGDIAEGYSVSREKKESFPLTVTSAQKNPTAFYLCASSIGFGGANEKLFFGSGTQLSVL.

The chain links TRBV9 to TRBJ1-1, with D tentatively TRBD1 (5 bases). Trimming cost V 3 bases and J 5 bases, with 14 bases left between them. This CDR3 region has 14 residues. Per the germline V gene, CDR1 is SGDLS and CDR2 is YYNGEE. CDR3 sequence: CASSDQGGRTEAFF. The DNA of the CDR3 is TGTGCCAGCAGCGATCAGGGAGGTAGGACTGAAGCTTTCTTT.

This rearrangement joins TRBV19 to TRBJ1-4; tentatively, D is TRBD1 (5 bases). The CDR3 has 15 residues. The germline V gene encodes CDR1 LNHDA and CDR2 SQIVND (reference sequence). Between the trimmed V and J ends, which lost 5 bases and 5 bases, there was a span of 15 bases. The CDR3 region is CASSVRQTPNEKLFF. As DNA, the CDR3 is TGTGCCAGTAGTGTCCGACAGACGCCAAATGAAAAACTGTTTTTT.

The V and J genes are TRBV28 and TRBJ1-2; D unresolved. CDR1 is MDHEN, CDR2 SYDVKM, per germline. V was shortened by 6 bases and J by 7 bases, with 18 bases between the two germline ends. The CDR3 is 14 amino acids. The CDR3 spells CASSPPGRTRGYTF. The CDR3 region has the DNA TGTGCCAGCAGCCCCCCGGGGAGGACCCGTGGCTACACCTTC.

This clone was counted a single time. The chain uses TRBV28 and TRBJ2-3, with D perhaps TRBD1 or TRBD2 (7 bases each). Trimming removed 5 bases from V and 4 bases from J, with 16 bases in between. CDR1 and CDR2 from the germline V gene are MDHEN and SYDVKM. The CDR3 length is 15 residues. The CDR3 reads CASSPGGGGADTQYF. Written as DNA, the CDR3 is TGTGCCAGCAGTCCAGGGGGGGGCGGCGCAGATACGCAGTATTTT.

This clone showed up just once. This chain joins TRBV18 and TRBJ1-5; a weak D match, TRBD1 (6 bases). The CDR3 totals 17 residues. Germline V gene sequence: CDR1 KGHSH, CDR2 LQKENI. The V end was cut by 3 bases, the J end by 1 base, with 16 bases between. The DNA of the CDR3 is TGTGCCAGCTCACCCGGGGGGGGGCGGACGAGCAATCAGCCCCAGCATTTT. Protein: CASSPGGGRTSNQPQHF.

The DNA of the CDR3 is TGTGCCTGGAGTGTACGGCAGGGGTATCAGCCCCAGCATTTT. Its protein product is CAWSVRQGYQPQHF. The chain combines TRBV30 with TRBJ1-5, with D tentatively TRBD1 (6 bases). Germline V gene lookup returns CDR1 GTSNPN and CDR2 SVGIG (reference sequence). V dropped 0 bases and J dropped 5 bases, with 11 bases sitting between them. This CDR3 spans 14 amino acids.

V usage is TRBV5-6 and J usage is TRBJ1-2; D possibly corresponds to TRBD1 (5 bases). Deletions cut 2 bases from V and 4 bases from J, with 12 bases between. The CDR3 totals 14 residues. Germline loops: CDR1 SGHDT, CDR2 YYEEEE. CDR3 nucleotide sequence: TGTGCCAGCAGCTTTTACAAGGGGAGCTATGGCTACACCTTC. This codes for CASSFYKGSYGYTF.